This T cell receptor beta chain stems from a study of cytomegalovirus exposure and HLA in healthy donors. Overall study context: Inside one of the first data releases sat around 86 million unique TCRs taken from HLA-typed donors.

The study's findings and limits: By HLA locus, TCR association rates varied in a later analysis, with DRB1 showing the most and HLA-C the fewest. V- and J-gene trimming in TCR beta was tied to a missense DCLRE1C variant by an analysis performed later. Cytomegalovirus status was reportedly diagnosed by the classifier with high sensitivity and specificity.

The length of the CDR3 is 15 residues. V was clipped by 1 base and J by 5 bases, with 13 bases between them. Germline V gene data show CDR1 as SSHAT and CDR2 as FNYEAQ (reference sequence). Comments on this clone: Its antigen is still unknown.

This PCR relied on a set of 60 Vbeta primers and 13 Jbeta primers. Sequencing was performed with immunoSEQ multiplex PCR; in TCRdb, only in-frame clones are kept and a portion is missing. In the table there are hundreds of thousands of clones, 65% to 85% of which are singletons. Sample: PBMCs. The origin of this receptor is a female donor in good health and CMV-seronegative. The chain uses TRBV7-7 and TRBJ2-3, with D hard to call. The CDR3 here is CASSLGGGSVDTQYF. In DNA, the CDR3 is TGTGCCAGCAGCTTAGGCGGTGGTTCAGTAGATACGCAGTATTTT.